This T cell receptor beta chain was profiled in a study of cytomegalovirus exposure and HLA in healthy donors. Sequenced by immunoSEQ multiplex PCR; TCRdb stores in-frame clones only, minus some. In the table there are 50,000 to 65,000 clones, around 90% of which are singletons. The V gene lost 0 bases and the J gene lost 3 bases, with 4 bases spanning the gap. From germline, CDR1 is SGDLS and CDR2 YYNGEE. CDR3 length equals 13 residues. Study-level results: Rare TCR sequences dominated, though some public TCRs recurred in many donors.

As regards this clone: Its antigen remains unknown.

The clonotype originates from a woman between 18 and 29 years old in good health and CMV-seropositive. J is TRBJ2-1 and V is TRBV9; D not resolved. The sample comprised PBMCs. CDR3 sequence (DNA): TGTGCCAGCAGCGTAGGCAGCTACAATGAGCAGTTCTTC. As protein: CASSVGSYNEQFF.